A selection of T cell receptor beta chains follows, all from one sample in a study of blood T cell repertoires in COVID-19. The assay was immunoSEQ multiplex PCR, and TCRdb's table has in-frame clones only and misses some. The sample has about 80,000 clones, 65% to 85% seen once. The specimen was peripheral blood. These TCRs come from a man aged 55-75 years with active or convalescent COVID-19. CDR3s include the opening cysteine and the closing phenylalanine or tryptophan.

cdr3_length j_call v_call cdr3_aa
14 TRBJ1-5 TRBV6-6 CASSFVDNNQPQHF
17 TRBJ2-5 TRBV30 CAWSERRRPHGGETQYF
14 TRBJ2-5 TRBV7-9 CASSFRSYQETQYF
15 TRBJ2-3 TRBV27 CASSPQGRPEDTQYF
15 TRBJ2-6 TRBV27 CASSLRGSGANVLTF
15 TRBJ1-5 TRBV6-1 CASSEATGADQPQHF
14 TRBJ1-5 TRBV6-5 CASSYFDDGQPQHF
14 TRBJ1-4 TRBV5-1 CASSPGATNEKLFF
11 TRBJ2-7 TRBV24-1 CATSVRYEQYF
17 TRBJ1-4 TRBV15 CATSKGGQAATNEKLFF
13 TRBJ1-1 TRBV2 CASSGQLNTEAFF
16 TRBJ1-2 TRBV10-3 CAISESVTAAGYGYTF
16 TRBJ2-5 TRBV5-4 CASSPRTSGGRETQYF
12 TRBJ1-2 TRBV7-9 CASSRTGDGYTF
17 TRBJ1-5 TRBV3-1/TRBV3-2 CASSHARTGGRYQPQHF
14 TRBJ1-1 TRBV4-2 CASRLAGSNTEAFF
14 TRBJ1-1 TRBV11-2 CASSLRQSNTEAFF
15 TRBJ2-7 TRBV7-2 CASSATGTGAYEQYF
13 TRBJ1-2 TRBV7-9 CASSLGDTYGYTF
11 TRBJ1-2 TRBV24-1 CATSDGFGYTF
18 TRBJ2-3 TRBV13 CASSPRTSGAPSTDTQYF
15 TRBJ2-2 TRBV6-2/TRBV6-3 CASSYSGGRTGELFF
18 TRBJ2-5 TRBV3-1/TRBV3-2 CASSPLRLSGGVKETQYF
15 TRBJ1-2 TRBV30 CAWSGWGGTNYGYTF
13 TRBJ1-1 TRBV19 CASSLTGNTEAFF
15 TRBJ1-3 TRBV7-9 CASSFTQSFGNTIYF
16 TRBJ2-5 TRBV9 CASSVAGRASRETQYF
15 TRBJ1-5 TRBV19 CASRGQPWGNQPQHF
17 TRBJ1-2 TRBV30 CAWRLRDRGRSLSGYTF
15 TRBJ1-6 TRBV9 CASSVGQGNNSPLHF
14 TRBJ1-1 TRBV11-3 CASSLDRLNTEAFF
12 TRBJ2-7 TRBV5-3 CATINPGDEQYF
18 TRBJ1-2 TRBV29-1 CSVEDRVRGTGLNYGYTF
12 TRBJ2-5 TRBV12-5 CASGLGPGTQYF
19 TRBJ2-1 TRBV5-6 CASSLNPPRAGGTYNEQFF
15 TRBJ2-5 TRBV19 CASGETGGAQETQYF
15 TRBJ1-1 TRBV5-1 CASRVGAGGRTEAFF
14 TRBJ2-3 TRBV5-8 CASSLYHRVGTQYF
14 TRBJ2-7 TRBV3-1/TRBV3-2 CASSPMGQGGEQYF
13 TRBJ1-5 TRBV2 CASSASSSQPQHF
14 TRBJ1-1 TRBV19 CASNRGGTRTEAFF
16 TRBJ1-1 TRBV5-5 CASTLFSGLGGTEAFF
19 TRBJ1-3 TRBV4-3 CASSQGIRGQGASGNTIYF
16 TRBJ1-1 TRBV2 CASSVPRTAANTEAFF
15 TRBJ2-1 TRBV6-5 CASSFSDYAYNEQFF
12 TRBJ2-1 TRBV6-5 CASSAGYNEQFF
12 TRBJ1-1 TRBV19 CASSPGLPEAFF
15 TRBJ2-1 TRBV6-4 CASRGTSGDYNEQFF
16 TRBJ2-3 TRBV3-1/TRBV3-2 CASSQVRTSGTDTQYF
15 TRBJ2-1 TRBV6-2/TRBV6-3 CASSYPQGSYNEQFF
15 TRBJ2-7 TRBV5-1 CASSFIRQGSREQYF
16 TRBJ1-6 TRBV6-2/TRBV6-3 CASSYAAGGNNSPLHF
16 TRBJ2-2 TRBV18 CASSPLPGENTGELFF
14 TRBJ2-7 TRBV3-1/TRBV3-2 CASSRYRDTDEQYF
11 TRBJ2-1 TRBV7-8 CASSLDRGQFF
14 TRBJ2-5 TRBV5-6 CASSLASSGETQYF
13 TRBJ2-5 TRBV7-2 CASTFYRDETQYF
15 TRBJ1-1 TRBV6-5 CASSRNRGVNTEAFF
15 TRBJ1-1 TRBV6-1 CASSIITGRYPEAFF
15 TRBJ1-4 TRBV7-9 CASSPHRGRYEKLFF